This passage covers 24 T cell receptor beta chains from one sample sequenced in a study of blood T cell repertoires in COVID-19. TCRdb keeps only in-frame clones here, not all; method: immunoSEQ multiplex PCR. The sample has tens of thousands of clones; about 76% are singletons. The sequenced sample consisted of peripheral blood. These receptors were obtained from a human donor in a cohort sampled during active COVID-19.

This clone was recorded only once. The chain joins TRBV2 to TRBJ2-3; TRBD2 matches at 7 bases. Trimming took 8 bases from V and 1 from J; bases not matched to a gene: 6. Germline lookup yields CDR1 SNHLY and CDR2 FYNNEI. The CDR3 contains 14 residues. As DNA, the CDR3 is TGTGCCAGCGCGTTGGGGGGGGGCACAGATACGCAGTATTTT. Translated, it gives CASALGGGTDTQYF.

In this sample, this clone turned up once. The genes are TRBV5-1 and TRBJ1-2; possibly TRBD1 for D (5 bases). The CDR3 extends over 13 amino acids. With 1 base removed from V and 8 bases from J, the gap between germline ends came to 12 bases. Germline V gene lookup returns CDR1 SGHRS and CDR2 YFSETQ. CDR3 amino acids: CASSLSGENGYTF. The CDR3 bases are TGCGCCAGCAGCTTGTCGGGGGAGAACGGCTACACCTTC.

The CDR3 spells CAWSVGGNEKLFF. DNA of the CDR3: TGTGCCTGGAGTGTAGGAGGGAATGAAAAACTGTTTTTT. The chain joins TRBV30 to TRBJ1-4, with D unclear. The CDR3 is made up of 13 amino acids. Germline CDR1 is GTSNPN and CDR2 is SVGIG (reference sequence). With 0 bases removed from V and 5 bases from J, the gap between germline ends came to 7 bases.

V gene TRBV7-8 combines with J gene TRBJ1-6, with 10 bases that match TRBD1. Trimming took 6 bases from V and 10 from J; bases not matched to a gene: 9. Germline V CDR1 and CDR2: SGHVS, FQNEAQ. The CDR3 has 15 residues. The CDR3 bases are TGTGCCAGCAGACCTGGACAGGGGGAGAAGTCACCCCTCCACTTT. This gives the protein CASRPGQGEKSPLHF.

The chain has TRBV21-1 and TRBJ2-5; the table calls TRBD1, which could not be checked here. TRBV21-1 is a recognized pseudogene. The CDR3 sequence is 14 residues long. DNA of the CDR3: TGTGCCAGCACCCTAGGGACAGGCCGAGAGACCCAGTACTTC. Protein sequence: CASTLGTGRETQYF.

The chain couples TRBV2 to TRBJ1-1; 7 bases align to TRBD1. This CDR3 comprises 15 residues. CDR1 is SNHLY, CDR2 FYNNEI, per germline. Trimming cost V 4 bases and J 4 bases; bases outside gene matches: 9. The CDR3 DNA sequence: TGTGCCAGCAGTGTCGAAGGGGGCAGGGCCACTGAAGCTTTCTTT. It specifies CASSVEGGRATEAFF.

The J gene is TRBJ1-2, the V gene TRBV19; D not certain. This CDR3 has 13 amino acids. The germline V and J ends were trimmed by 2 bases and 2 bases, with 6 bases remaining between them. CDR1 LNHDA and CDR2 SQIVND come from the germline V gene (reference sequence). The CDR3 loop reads CASSIKLNYGYTF. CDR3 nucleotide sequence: TGTGCCAGTAGTATAAAACTGAACTATGGCTACACCTTC. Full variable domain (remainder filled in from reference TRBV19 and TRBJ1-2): DGGITQSPKYLFRKEGQNVTLSCEQNLNHDAMYWYRQDPGQGLRLIYYSQIVNDFQKGDIAEGYSVSREKKESFPLTVTSAQKNPTAFYLCASSIKLNYGYTFGSGTRLTVV.

CDR3 in amino acids: CASSPDRDRWFYGYTF. The CDR3 DNA reads as TGTGCCAGCAGCCCAGACAGGGACCGGTGGTTCTATGGCTACACCTTC. V is TRBV7-9 and J is TRBJ1-2; 7 bases align to TRBD1. This CDR3 contains 16 residues. Per germline, CDR1 SEHNR and CDR2 FQNEAQ (reference sequence). The trim removed 5 bases at V and 4 bases at J, leaving 13 bases unmatched.

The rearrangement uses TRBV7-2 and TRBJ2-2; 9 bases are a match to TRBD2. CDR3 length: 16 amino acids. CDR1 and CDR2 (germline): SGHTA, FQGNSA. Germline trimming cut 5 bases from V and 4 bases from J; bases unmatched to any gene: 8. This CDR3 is CASSQGGGGGTGELFF. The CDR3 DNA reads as TGTGCCAGCAGCCAGGGAGGCGGGGGGGGCACCGGGGAGCTGTTTTTT.

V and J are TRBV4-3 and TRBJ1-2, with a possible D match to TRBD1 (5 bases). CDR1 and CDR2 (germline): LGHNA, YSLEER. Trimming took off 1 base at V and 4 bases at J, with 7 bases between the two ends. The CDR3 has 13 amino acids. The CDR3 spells CASSQGGSYGYTF. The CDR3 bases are TGCGCCAGCAGCCAAGGGGGCAGCTATGGCTACACCTTC.

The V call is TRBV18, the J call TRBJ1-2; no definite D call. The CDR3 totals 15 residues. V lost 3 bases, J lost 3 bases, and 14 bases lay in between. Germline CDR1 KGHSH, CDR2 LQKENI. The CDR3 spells CASSPGGEQYYGYTF. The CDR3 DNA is TGTGCCAGCTCACCGGGCGGGGAACAATACTATGGCTACACCTTC.

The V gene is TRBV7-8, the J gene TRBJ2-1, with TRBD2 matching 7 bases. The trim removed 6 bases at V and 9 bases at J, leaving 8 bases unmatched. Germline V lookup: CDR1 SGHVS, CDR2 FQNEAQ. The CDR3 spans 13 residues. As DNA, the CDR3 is TGTGCCAGCAGGCAATCACCGGGGGGTGAGCAGTTCTTC. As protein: CASRQSPGGEQFF. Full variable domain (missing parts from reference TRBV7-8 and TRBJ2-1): GAGVSQSPRYKVAKRGQDVALRCDPISGHVSLFWYQQALGQGPEFLTYFQNEAQLDKSGLPSDRFFAERPEGSVSTLKIQRTQQEDSAVYLCASRQSPGGEQFFGPGTRLTVL.

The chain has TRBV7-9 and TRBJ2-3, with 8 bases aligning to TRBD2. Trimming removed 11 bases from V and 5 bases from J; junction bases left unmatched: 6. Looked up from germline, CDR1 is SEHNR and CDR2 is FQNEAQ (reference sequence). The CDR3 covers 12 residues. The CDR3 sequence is CAQSGSLDTQYF. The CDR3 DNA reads TGTGCCCAAAGCGGGAGCTTAGATACGCAGTATTTT.

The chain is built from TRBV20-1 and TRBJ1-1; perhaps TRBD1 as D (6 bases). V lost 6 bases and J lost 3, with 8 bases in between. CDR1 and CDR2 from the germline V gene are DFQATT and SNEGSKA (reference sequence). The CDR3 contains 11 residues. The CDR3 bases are TGCAGTGCCAACAGGGACACTGAAGCTTTCTTT. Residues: CSANRDTEAFF.

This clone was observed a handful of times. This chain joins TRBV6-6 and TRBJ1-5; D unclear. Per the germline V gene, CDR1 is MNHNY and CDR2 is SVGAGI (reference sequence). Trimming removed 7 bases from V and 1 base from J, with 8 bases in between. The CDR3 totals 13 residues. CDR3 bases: TGTGCCAGCATGGCGGGAAGCAATCAGCCCCAGCATTTT. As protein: CASMAGSNQPQHF.

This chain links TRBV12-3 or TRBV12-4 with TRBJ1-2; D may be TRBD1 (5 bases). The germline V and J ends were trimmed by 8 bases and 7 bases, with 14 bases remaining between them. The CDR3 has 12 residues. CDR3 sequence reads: CASDGREGGYTF. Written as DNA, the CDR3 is TGTGCCAGCGATGGCAGGGAGGGTGGCTACACCTTC.

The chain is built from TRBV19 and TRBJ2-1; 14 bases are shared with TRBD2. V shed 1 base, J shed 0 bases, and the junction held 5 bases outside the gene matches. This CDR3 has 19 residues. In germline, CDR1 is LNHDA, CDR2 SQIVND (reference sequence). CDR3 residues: CASSIALGLAGDSYNEQFF. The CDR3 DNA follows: TGTGCCAGTAGTATAGCCTTGGGACTAGCGGGAGACTCCTACAATGAGCAGTTCTTC.

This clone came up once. This chain's CDR3 is CASSLWADEAFF. The CDR3, as DNA: TGTGCCAGCAGTTTATGGGCAGATGAAGCTTTCTTT. The chain employs TRBV28 and TRBJ1-1; the D is unclear. Germline assignment: CDR1 MDHEN and CDR2 SYDVKM. This CDR3 is built from 12 residues. V was shortened by 0 bases and J by 7 bases, with 6 bases between the two germline ends.

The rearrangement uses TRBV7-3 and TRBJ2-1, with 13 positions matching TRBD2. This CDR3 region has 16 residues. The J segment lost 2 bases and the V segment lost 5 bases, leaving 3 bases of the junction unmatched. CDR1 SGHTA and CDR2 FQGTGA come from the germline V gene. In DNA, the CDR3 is TGTGCCAGCAGCGCCGGGACTAGCGGGACCTACAATGAGCAGTTCTTC. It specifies CASSAGTSGTYNEQFF.

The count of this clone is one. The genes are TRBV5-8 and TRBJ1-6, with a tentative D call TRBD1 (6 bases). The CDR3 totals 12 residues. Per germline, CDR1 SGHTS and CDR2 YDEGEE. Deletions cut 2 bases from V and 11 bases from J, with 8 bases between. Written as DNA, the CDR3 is TGTGCCAGCAGCTTATCAGGGGCACCCCTCCACTTT. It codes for CASSLSGAPLHF.

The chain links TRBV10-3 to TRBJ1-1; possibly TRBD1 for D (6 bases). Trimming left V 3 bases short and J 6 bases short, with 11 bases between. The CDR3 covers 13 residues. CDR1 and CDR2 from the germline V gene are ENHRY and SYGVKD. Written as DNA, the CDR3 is TGTGCCATCAGTGACAGGGGTAGTCCTGAAGCTTTCTTT. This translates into CAISDRGSPEAFF.

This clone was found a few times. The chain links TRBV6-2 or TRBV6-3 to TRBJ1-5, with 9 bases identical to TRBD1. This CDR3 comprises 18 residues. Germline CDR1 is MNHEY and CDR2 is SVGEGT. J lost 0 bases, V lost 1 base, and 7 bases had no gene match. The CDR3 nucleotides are TGTGCCAGCAGTTACTTTCGGACAGGGGTATATAGCAATCAGCCCCAGCATTTT. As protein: CASSYFRTGVYSNQPQHF.

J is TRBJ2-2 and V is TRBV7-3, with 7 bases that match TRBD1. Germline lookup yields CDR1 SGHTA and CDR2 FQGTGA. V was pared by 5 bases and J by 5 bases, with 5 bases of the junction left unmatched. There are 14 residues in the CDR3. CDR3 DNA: TGTGCCAGCAGCCCCGGGACAGCAACCGGGGAGCTGTTTTTT. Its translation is CASSPGTATGELFF.

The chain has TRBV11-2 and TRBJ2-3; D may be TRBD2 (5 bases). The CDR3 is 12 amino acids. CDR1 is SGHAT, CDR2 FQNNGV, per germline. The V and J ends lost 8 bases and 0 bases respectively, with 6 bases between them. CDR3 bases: TGTGCCAGCGGGAGCAGCACAGATACGCAGTATTTT. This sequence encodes CASGSSTDTQYF.